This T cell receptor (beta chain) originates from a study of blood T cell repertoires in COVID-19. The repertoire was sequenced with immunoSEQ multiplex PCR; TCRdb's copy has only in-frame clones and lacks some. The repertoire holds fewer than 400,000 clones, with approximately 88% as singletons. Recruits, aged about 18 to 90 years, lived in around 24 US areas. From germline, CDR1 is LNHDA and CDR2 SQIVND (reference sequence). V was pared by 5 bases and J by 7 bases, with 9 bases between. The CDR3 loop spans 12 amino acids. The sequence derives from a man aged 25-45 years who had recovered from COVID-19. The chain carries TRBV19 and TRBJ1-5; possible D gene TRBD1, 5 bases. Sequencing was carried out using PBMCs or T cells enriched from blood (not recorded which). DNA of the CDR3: TGTGCCAGTAGTCTGAAGGGGCAGCCCCAGCATTTT. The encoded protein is CASSLKGQPQHF.